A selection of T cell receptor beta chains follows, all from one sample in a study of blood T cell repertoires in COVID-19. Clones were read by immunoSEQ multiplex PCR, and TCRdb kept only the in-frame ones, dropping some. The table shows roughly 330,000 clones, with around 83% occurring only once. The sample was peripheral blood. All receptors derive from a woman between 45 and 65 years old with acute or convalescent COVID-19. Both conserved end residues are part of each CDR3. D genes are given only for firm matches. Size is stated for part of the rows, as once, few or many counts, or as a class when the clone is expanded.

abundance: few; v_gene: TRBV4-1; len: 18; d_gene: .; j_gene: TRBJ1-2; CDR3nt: TGCGCCAGCAGCCCAGCAAAGGGATCCCGGGGGGCTCCTGATGGCTACACCTTC; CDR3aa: CASSPAKGSRGAPDGYTF
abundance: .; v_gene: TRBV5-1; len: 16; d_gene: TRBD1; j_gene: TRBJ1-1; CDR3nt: TGCGCCAGCAGCCGTCAGGCGGGACAGGCAAACACTGAAGCTTTCTTT; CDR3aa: CASSRQAGQANTEAFF
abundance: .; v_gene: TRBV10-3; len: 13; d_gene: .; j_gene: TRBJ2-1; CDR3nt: TGTGCCATCACCCCGGGAACTAGAAATGAGCAGTTCTTC; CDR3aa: CAITPGTRNEQFF
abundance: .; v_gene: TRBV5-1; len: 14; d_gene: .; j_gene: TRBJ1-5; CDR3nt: TGCGCCAGCAGCTTGGGTGGGGTCGGGGGGCCCCAGCATTTT; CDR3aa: CASSLGGVGGPQHF
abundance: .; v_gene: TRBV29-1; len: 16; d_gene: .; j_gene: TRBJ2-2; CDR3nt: TGCAGCGTAGCCTACCGTGAACAGGGGAACACCGGGGAGCTGTTTTTT; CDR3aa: CSVAYREQGNTGELFF
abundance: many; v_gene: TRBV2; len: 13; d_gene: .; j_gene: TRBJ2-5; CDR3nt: TGTGCCAGCAGTGAAAACGGAGACGGGACCCAGTACTTC; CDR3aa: CASSENGDGTQYF
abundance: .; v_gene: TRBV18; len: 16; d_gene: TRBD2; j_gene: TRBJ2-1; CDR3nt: TGTGCCAGCTCACCACTCCCGGCTAGCGGGGGGAATGAGCAGTTCTTC; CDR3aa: CASSPLPASGGNEQFF
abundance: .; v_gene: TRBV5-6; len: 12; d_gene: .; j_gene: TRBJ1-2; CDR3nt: TGTGCCAGCAGCTTGACTGCTTATGGCTACACCTTC; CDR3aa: CASSLTAYGYTF
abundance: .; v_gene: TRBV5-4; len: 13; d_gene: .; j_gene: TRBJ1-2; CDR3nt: TGTGCCAGCAGTGAACAGGGTGTGTATGGCTACACCTTC; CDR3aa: CASSEQGVYGYTF
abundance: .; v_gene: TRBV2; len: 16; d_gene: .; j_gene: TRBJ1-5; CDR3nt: TGTGCCAGCAGTGCGGGTTTAGGGGGGGGGAATCAGCCCCAGCATTTT; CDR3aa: CASSAGLGGGNQPQHF
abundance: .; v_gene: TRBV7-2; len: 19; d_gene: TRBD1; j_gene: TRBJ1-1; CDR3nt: TGTGCCAGCAGCTTAGCTATTCCCGGGACAGCAGGGTTCGACACTGAAGCTTTCTTT; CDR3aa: CASSLAIPGTAGFDTEAFF
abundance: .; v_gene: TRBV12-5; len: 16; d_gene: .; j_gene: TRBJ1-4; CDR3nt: TGTGCTAGTGGTTTGGGGACGGGGCAGGGGAGAGAAAAACTGTTTTTT; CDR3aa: CASGLGTGQGREKLFF
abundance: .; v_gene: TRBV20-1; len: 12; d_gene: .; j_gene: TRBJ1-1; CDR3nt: TGCAGTGCTAGTTCGGGGGATACTGAAGCTTTCTTT; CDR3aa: CSASSGDTEAFF
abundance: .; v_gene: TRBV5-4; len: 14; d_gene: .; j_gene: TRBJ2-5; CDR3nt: TGTGCCAGCAGCTTCCTGGGGAGTCCCGAGACCCAGTACTTC; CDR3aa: CASSFLGSPETQYF
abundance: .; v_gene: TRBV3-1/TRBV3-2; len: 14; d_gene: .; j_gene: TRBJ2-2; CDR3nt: TGTGCCAGCAGCCTTAGAGGTACCACCGGGGAGCTGTTTTTT; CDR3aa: CASSLRGTTGELFF
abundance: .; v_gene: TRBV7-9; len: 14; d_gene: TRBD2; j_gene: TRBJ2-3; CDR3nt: TGTGCCAGCAGCTCGGGACTAGCAGAGGATACGCAGTATTTT; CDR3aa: CASSSGLAEDTQYF
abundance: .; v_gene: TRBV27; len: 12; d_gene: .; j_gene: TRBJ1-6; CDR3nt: TGTGCCAGCAGTTTCCCCGGGTCACCCCTCCACTTT; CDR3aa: CASSFPGSPLHF
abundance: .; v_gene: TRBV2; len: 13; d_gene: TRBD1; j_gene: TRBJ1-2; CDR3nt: TGTGCCAGCAGCGGGACAGGGGATGAAGGCTACACCTTC; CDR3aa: CASSGTGDEGYTF
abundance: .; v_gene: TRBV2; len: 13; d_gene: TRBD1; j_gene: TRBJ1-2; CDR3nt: TGTGCCAGCAGTGAGACGGACAGGGGCGGCTACACCTTC; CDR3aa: CASSETDRGGYTF
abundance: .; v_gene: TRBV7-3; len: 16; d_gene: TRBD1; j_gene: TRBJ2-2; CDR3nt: TGTGCCAGCAGGAAGGGACAGGGGGTTTACACCGGGGAGCTGTTTTTT; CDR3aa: CASRKGQGVYTGELFF
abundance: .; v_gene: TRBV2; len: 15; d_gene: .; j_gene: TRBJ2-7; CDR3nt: TGTGCCAGCAGCGAAACAGGGGGGGCTACCTACGAGCAGTACTTC; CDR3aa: CASSETGGATYEQYF
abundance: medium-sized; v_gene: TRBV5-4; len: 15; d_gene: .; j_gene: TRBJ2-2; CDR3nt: TGTGCCAGCAGCTTGGGGACTGTTAACACCGGGGAGCTGTTTTTT; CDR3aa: CASSLGTVNTGELFF
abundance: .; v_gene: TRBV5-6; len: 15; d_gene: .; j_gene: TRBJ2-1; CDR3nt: TGTGCCAGCAGAGCAGGGCCAAACTCCTACAATGAGCAGTTCTTC; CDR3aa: CASRAGPNSYNEQFF
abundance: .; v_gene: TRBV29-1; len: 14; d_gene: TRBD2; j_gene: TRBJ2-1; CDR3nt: TGCAGCGTGGGAGGGGGGACTAGCTTTAATGAGCAGTTCTTC; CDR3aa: CSVGGGTSFNEQFF
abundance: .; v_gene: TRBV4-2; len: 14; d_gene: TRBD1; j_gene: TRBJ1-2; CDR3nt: TGTGCCAGCAGCCCTGGACAGGAAAACTATGGCTACACCTTC; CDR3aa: CASSPGQENYGYTF
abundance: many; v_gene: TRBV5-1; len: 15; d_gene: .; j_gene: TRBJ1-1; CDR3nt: TGCGCCAGCAGCCCCCGGGCGGGTGGGAACACTGAAGCTTTCTTT; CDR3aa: CASSPRAGGNTEAFF
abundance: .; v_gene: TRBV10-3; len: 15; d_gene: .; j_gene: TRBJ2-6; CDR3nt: TGTGCCATCGGTGACTCTGTCTCTGGGGCCAACGTCCTGACTTTC; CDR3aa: CAIGDSVSGANVLTF
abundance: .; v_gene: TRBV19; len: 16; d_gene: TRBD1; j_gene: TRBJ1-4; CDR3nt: TGTGCCAGTGGACAGCCTTGGGGGACAGGGAATGAAAAACTGTTTTTT; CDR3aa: CASGQPWGTGNEKLFF
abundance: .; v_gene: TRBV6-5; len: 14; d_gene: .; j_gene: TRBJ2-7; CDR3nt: TGTGCCAGCTCCCAGGGGTTAGGGATCTACGAGCAGTACTTC; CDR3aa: CASSQGLGIYEQYF
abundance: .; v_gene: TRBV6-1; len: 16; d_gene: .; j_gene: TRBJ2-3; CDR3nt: TGTGCCAGCAGTGAAGATCTAGCTGGAGGGCAAGATACGCAGTATTTT; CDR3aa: CASSEDLAGGQDTQYF
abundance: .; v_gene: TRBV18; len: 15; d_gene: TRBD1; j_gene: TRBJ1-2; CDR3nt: TGTGCCAGCTCACCACCATTGACAGGGGACTATGGCTACACCTTC; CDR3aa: CASSPPLTGDYGYTF
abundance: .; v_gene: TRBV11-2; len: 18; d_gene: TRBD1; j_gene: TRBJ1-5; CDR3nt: TGTGCCAGCAGCTTAGCTCGCACAGGGGGAGCGGGCAATCAGCCCCAGCATTTT; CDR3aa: CASSLARTGGAGNQPQHF
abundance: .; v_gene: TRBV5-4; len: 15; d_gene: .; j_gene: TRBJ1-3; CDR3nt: TGTGCCAGCAGCTTGGCCGCGGGGGCTGGAAACACCATATATTTT; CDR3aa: CASSLAAGAGNTIYF
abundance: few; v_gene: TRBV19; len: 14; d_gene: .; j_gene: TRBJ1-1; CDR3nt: TGTGCCAGTAGTATCGGGCAGGGTCAAACTGAAGCTTTCTTT; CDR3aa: CASSIGQGQTEAFF
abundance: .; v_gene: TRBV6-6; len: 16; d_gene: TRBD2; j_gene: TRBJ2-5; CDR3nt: TGTGCCAGCACCTCCCAAAAAGTAGGCGGGGGGGAGACCCAGTACTTC; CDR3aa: CASTSQKVGGGETQYF
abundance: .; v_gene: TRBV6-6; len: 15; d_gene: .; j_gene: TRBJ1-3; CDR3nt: TGTGCCAGCAGTGACACAGGGTCGGCTGGAAACACCATATATTTT; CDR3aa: CASSDTGSAGNTIYF
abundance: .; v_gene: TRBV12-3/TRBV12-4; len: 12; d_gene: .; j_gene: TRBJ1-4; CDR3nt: TGTGCCAGCATGGGGGGGGATGAAAAACTGTTTTTT; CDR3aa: CASMGGDEKLFF
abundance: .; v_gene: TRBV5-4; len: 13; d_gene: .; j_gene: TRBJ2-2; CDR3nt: TGTGCCAGCAGCTTGATACAGCCCGGGGAGCTGTTTTTT; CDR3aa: CASSLIQPGELFF
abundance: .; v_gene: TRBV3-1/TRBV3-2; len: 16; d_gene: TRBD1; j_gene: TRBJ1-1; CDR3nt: TGTGCCAGCAGCTCCTATGGACAGGGGGCGGGTACTGAAGCTTTCTTT; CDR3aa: CASSSYGQGAGTEAFF
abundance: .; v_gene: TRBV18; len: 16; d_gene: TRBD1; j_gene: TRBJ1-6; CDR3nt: TGTGCCAGCTCACCTGGACAGGGAAGAAATTATTCACCCCTCCACTTT; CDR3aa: CASSPGQGRNYSPLHF
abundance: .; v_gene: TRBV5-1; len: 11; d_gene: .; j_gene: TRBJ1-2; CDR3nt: TGCGCCAGCAACGGGGGAGGTGGCTACACCTTC; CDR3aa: CASNGGGGYTF